The 2 T cell receptor beta chains in this list originate from one sample, sequenced in a study of T cell repertoires in cytomegalovirus infection. Antigens of these TCRs are unknown. Each CDR3 protein gets one entry after TCRdb re-called the reads with MiXCR. The table has 750,000 to 900,000 distinct CDR3 sequences, about 27% seen once. The sample consisted of cultured CD8+ T cells from PBMCs, taken from culture after CMV antigen stimulation. These TCRs come from a human donor in good health (CMV status not recorded). Some clones in this sample may be carry-over from other donors' samples.

The chain uses TRBV6-2 or TRBV6-3 and TRBJ1-1; 10 bases agree with TRBD1. There are 14 residues in the CDR3. The germline CDR1 and CDR2 sequences are MNHEY and SVGEGT. Unmatched junction bases numbered 7, after V lost 7 bases and J lost 5 bases. The CDR3 DNA follows: TGTGCCAGCACCCTGACAGGGGGCTGGACTGAAGCTTTCTTT. It specifies CASTLTGGWTEAFF.

This clonotype appeared a few times. The chain is built from TRBV20-1 and TRBJ1-5; D ambiguous. CDR3 length: 16 amino acids. Looked up from germline, CDR1 is DFQATT and CDR2 is SNEGSKA (reference sequence). Trimming removed 3 bases from V and 2 bases from J, with 17 bases in between. Written as DNA, the CDR3 is TGCAGTGCTAGCCCTCGAGACTCTGGGCGCAATCAGCCCCAGCATTTT. This encodes CSASPRDSGRNQPQHF.